This T cell receptor beta chain was recovered during a study of human T cells and chemical hapten exposure. This CDR3 has 11 residues. Germline V lookup: CDR1 MNHEY, CDR2 SVGAGI. The V and J ends lost 0 bases and 8 bases respectively, with 5 bases between them. TCRdb redid the calling of the RACE reads with MiXCR, one entry per CDR3 protein. The data show 100,000 to 120,000 distinct CDR3 sequences, less than 35% seen once. Turning to this clonotype: The antigen is not known.

Notes on the study in general: Correlating positively with patch test score were the PT1 expanded TCR counts. Donors, who had alopecia, may show an immune response that differs from healthy people's.

The time point denotes: patch test 3, about 24 weeks after DPC sensitization. The treatment here: therapeutic diphenylcyclopropenone sensitization with weekly scalp DPC. The study enrolled 18 to 70-year-old alopecia patients suitable for DPC. Sequencing used whole blood, obtained in connection with sensitization to the hapten diphenylcyclopropenone (DPC). V usage is TRBV6-5 and J usage is TRBJ2-7; D remains unclear. This clonotype originated in a man between 35 and 55 years old with alopecia areata. Some clones in this sample may be carry-over from other donors' samples. CDR3 bases: TGTGCCAGCAGTTACTCGGGGAAGCAGTACTTC. Protein product: CASSYSGKQYF.